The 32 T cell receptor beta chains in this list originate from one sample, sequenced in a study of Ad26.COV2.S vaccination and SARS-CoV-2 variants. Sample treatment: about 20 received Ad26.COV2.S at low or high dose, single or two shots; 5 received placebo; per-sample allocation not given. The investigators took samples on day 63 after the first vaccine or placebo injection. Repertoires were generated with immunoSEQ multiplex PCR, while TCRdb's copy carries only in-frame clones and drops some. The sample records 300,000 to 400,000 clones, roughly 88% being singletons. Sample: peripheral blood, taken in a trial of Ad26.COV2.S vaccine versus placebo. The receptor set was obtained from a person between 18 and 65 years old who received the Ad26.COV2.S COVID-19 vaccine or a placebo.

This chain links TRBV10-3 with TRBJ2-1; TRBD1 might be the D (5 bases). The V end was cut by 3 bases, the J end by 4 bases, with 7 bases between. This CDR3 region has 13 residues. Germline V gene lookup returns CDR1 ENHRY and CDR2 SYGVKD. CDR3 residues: CAISDTGYNEQFF. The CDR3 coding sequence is TGTGCCATCAGTGACACAGGTTACAATGAGCAGTTCTTC.

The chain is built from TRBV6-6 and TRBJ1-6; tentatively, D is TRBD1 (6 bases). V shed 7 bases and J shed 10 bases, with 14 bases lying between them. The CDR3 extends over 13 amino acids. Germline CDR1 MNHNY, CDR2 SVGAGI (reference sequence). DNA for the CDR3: TGTGCCAGCACCATACAGGGTAGATCACCCCTCCACTTT. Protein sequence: CASTIQGRSPLHF.

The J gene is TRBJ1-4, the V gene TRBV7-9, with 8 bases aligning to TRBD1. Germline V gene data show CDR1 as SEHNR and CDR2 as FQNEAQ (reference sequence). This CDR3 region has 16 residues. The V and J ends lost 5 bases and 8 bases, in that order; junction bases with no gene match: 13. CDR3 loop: CASSPVQGVFGEKLFF. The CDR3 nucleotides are TGTGCCAGCAGCCCTGTACAGGGGGTCTTTGGAGAAAAACTGTTTTTT. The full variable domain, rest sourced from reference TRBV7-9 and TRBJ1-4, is DTGVSQNPRHKITKRGQNVTFRCDPISEHNRLYWYRQTLGQGPEFLTYFQNEAQLEKSRLLSDRFSAERPKGSFSTLEIQRTEQGDSAMYLCASSPVQGVFGEKLFFGSGTQLSVL.

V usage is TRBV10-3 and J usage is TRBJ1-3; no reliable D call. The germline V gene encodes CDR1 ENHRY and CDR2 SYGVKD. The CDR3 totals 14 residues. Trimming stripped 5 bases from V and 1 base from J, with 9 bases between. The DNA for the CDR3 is TGTGCCATCAGTCAGAGGAGGTCTGGAAACACCATATATTTT. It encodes CAISQRRSGNTIYF.

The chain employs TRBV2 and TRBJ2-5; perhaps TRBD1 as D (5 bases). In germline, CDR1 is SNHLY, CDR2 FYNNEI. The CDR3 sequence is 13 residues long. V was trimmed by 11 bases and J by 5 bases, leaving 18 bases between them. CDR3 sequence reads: CAARGKGRETQYF. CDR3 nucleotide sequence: TGTGCCGCTAGGGGAAAGGGTCGGGAGACCCAGTACTTC.

The CDR3 bases are TGTGCCAGCAGCGTAGAGCCTTTACTTACAGATACGCAGTATTTT. Protein product: CASSVEPLLTDTQYF. The V call is TRBV9, the J call TRBJ2-3; D gene uncertain. This CDR3 contains 15 residues. V was cut by 0 bases and J by 3 bases, with 11 bases left in between. Germline V gene sequence: CDR1 SGDLS, CDR2 YYNGEE.

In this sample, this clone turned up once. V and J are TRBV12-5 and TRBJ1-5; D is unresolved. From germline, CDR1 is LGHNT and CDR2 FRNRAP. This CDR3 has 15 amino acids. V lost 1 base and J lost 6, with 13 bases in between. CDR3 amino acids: CASGLGWDRGQPQHF. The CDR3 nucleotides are TGTGCTAGTGGTTTGGGGTGGGATCGGGGTCAGCCCCAGCATTTT.

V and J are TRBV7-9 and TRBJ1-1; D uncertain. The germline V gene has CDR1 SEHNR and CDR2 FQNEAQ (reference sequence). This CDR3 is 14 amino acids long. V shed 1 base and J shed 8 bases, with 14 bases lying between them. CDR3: CASSLEGLSSEAFF. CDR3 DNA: TGTGCCAGCAGCTTAGAGGGTTTGTCCTCCGAAGCTTTCTTT. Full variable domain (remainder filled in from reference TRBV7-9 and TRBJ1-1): DTGVSQNPRHKITKRGQNVTFRCDPISEHNRLYWYRQTLGQGPEFLTYFQNEAQLEKSRLLSDRFSAERPKGSFSTLEIQRTEQGDSAMYLCASSLEGLSSEAFFGQGTRLTVV.

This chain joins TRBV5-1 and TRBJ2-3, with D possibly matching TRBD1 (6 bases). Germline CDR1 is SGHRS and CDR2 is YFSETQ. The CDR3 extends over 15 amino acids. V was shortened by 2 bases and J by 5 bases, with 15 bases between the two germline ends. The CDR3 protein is CASSLRGREEDTQYF. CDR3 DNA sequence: TGCGCCAGCAGCTTAAGGGGGAGAGAGGAAGATACGCAGTATTTT.

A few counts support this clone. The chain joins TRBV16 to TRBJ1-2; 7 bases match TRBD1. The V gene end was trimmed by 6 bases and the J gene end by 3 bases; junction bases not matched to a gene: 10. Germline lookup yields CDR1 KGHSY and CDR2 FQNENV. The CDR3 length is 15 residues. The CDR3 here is CASSQGTGQDYGYTF. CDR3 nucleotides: TGTGCCAGCAGTCAAGGCACCGGACAGGACTATGGCTACACCTTC.

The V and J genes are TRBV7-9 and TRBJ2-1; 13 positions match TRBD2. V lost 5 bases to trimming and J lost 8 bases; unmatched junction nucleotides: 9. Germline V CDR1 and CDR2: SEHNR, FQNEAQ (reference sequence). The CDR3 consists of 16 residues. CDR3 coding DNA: TGTGCCAGCAGCAAACGGACTAGCGGGAGTTTCGATGAGCAGTTCTTC. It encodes CASSKRTSGSFDEQFF.

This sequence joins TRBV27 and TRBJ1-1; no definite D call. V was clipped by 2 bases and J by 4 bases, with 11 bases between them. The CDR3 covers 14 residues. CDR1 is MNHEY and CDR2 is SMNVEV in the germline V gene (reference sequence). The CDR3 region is CASSLGSRGTEAFF. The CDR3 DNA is TGTGCCAGCAGTTTAGGGTCCCGCGGCACTGAAGCTTTCTTT.

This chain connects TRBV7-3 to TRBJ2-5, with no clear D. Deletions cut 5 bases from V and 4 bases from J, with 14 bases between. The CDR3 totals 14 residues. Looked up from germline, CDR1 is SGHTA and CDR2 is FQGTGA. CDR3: CASSPQTSLETQYF. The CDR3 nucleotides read TGTGCCAGCAGCCCACAGACAAGTTTAGAGACCCAGTACTTC.

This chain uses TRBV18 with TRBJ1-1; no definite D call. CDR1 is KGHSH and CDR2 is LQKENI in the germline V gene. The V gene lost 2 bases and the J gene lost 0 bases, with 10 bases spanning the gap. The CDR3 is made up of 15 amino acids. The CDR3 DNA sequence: TGTGCCAGCTCACCAATCGAGATCATGAACACTGAAGCTTTCTTT. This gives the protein CASSPIEIMNTEAFF.

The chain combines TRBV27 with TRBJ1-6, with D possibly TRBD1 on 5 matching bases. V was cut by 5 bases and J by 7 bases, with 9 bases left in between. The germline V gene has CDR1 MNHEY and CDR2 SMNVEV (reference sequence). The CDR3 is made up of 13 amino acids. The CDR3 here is CASSPGWNSPLHF. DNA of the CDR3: TGTGCCAGCAGTCCAGGGTGGAATTCACCCCTCCACTTT.

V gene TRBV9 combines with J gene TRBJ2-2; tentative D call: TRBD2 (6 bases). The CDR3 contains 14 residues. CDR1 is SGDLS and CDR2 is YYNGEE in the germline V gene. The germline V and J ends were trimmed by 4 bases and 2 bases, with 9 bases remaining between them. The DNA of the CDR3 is TGTGCCAGCAGCTCTAGCGAAAACACCGGGGAGCTGTTTTTT. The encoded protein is CASSSSENTGELFF.

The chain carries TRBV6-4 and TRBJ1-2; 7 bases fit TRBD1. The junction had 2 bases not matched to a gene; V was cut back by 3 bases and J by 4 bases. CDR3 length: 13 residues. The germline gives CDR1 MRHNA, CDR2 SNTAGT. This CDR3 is CASSEGTAYGYTF. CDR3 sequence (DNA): TGTGCCAGCAGTGAAGGGACAGCCTATGGCTACACCTTC.

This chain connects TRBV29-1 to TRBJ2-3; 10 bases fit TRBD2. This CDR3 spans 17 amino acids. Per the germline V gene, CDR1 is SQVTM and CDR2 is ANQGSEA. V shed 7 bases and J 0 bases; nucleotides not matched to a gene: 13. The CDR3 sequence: CSATSGRAPRSTDTQYF. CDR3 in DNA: TGCAGCGCCACAAGCGGGAGGGCCCCCCGGAGCACAGATACGCAGTATTTT.

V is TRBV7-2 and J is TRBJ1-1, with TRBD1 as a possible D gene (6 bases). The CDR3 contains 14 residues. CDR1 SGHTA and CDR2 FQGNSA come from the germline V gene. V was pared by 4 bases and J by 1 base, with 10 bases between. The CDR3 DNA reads TGTGCCAGCAGCTCCGGACAGTGGAACACTGAAGCTTTCTTT. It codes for CASSSGQWNTEAFF.

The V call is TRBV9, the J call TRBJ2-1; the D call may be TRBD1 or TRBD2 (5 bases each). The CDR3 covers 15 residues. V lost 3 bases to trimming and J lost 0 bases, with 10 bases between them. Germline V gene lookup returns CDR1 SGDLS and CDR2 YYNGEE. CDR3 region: CASSAGDPSYNEQFF. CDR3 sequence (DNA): TGTGCCAGCAGCGCCGGGGACCCCTCCTACAATGAGCAGTTCTTC.

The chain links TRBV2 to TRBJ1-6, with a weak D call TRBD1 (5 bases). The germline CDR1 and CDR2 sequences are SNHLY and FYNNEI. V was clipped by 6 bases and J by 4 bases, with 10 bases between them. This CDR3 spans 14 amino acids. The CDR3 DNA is TGTGCCAGCAGACCGGGACCGTATAATTCACCCCTCCACTTT. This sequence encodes CASRPGPYNSPLHF.

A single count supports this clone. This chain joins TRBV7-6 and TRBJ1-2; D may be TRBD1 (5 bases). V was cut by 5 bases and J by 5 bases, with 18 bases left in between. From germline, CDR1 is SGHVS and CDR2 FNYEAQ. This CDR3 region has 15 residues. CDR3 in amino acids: CASSPELRALYGYTF. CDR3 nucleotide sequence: TGTGCCAGCAGCCCCGAGCTCAGGGCTCTTTATGGCTACACCTTC.

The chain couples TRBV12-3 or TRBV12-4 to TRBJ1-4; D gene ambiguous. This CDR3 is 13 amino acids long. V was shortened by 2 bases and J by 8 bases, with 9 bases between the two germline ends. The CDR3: CASSLREKEKLFF. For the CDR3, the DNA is TGTGCCAGCAGTTTAAGGGAAAAAGAAAAACTGTTTTTT.

CDR3 region: CASSQSGSTDTEAFF. The CDR3 coding sequence is TGTGCCAGCAGCCAATCGGGCAGTACGGACACTGAAGCTTTCTTT. This chain joins TRBV14 and TRBJ1-1, with D uncertain. This CDR3 region has 15 residues. Germline V gene lookup returns CDR1 SGHDN and CDR2 FVKESK. V lost 2 bases to trimming and J lost 3 bases, with 13 bases between them.

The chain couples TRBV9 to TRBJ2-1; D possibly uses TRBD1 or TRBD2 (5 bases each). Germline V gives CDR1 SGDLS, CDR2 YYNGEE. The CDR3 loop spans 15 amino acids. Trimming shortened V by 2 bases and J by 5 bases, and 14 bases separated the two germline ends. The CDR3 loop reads CASSVIGTLDNEQFF. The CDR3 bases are TGTGCCAGCAGCGTCATAGGGACCCTCGACAATGAGCAGTTCTTC.

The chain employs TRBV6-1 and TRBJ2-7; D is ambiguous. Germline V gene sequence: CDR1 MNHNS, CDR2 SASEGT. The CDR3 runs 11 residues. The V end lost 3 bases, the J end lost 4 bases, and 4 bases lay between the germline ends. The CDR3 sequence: CASSDKYEQYV. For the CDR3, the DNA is TGTGCCAGCAGTGATAAATACGAGCAGTACGTC.

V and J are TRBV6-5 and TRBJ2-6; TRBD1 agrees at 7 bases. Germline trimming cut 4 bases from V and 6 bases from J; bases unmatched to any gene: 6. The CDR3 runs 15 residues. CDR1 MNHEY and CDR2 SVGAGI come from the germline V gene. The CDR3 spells CASSLTGASANVLTF. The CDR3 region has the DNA TGTGCCAGCAGTTTAACAGGGGCCTCGGCCAACGTCCTGACTTTC.

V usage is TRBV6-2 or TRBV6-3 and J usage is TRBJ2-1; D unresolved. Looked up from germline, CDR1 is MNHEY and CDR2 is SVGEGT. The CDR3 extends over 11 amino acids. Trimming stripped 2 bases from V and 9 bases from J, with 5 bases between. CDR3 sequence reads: CASSYPAEQFF. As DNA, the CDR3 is TGTGCCAGCAGTTACCCCGCTGAGCAGTTCTTC.

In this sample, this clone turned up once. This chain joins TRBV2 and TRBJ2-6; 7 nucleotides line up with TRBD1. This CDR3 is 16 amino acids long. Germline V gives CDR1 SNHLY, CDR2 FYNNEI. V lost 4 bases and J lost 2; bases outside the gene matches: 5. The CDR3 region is CASSGQGIPGANVLTF. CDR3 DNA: TGTGCCAGCAGTGGACAGGGAATCCCTGGGGCCAACGTCCTGACTTTC.

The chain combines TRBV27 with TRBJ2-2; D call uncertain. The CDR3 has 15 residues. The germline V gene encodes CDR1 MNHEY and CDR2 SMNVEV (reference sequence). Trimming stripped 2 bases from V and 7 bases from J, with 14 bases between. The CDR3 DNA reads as TGTGCCAGCAGTTTAATGATGACCGGGTTCGGGGAGCTGTTTTTT. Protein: CASSLMMTGFGELFF.

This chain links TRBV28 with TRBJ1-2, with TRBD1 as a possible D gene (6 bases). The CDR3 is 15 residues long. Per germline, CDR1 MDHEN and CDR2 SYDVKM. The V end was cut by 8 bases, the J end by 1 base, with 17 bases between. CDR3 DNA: TGTGCCAGCGCAACTGGGGGGGCCGGTAACTATGGCTACACCTTC. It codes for CASATGGAGNYGYTF.

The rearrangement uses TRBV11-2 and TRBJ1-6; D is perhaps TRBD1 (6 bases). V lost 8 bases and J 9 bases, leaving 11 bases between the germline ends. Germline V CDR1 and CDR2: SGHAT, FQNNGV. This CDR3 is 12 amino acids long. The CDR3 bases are TGTGCCAGCGTTCAGGGGAGTTCACCCCTCCACTTT. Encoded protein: CASVQGSSPLHF.